This T cell receptor (beta chain) is drawn from a study of cytomegalovirus exposure and HLA in healthy donors. PCR employed 60 Vbeta and 13 Jbeta primers. The table came from immunoSEQ multiplex PCR; TCRdb's copy has only in-frame clones and leaves some out. The sample lists 100,000 to 150,000 clones; 77% were seen once. Comments on this clone: Its antigen remains unidentified.

Findings and caveats of the study: It has been reported that TCR beta sequences accurately predicted the HLA-A and HLA-B alleles of most subjects. The investigators catalogued 164 TCR beta chains as cytomegalovirus-associated. Follow-up analysis later connected one missense variant in DCLRE1C with trimming of TCR beta V- and J-genes.

The origin of this receptor is a male donor in good health and CMV-seropositive. The source material was PBMCs.

CDR3 residues: CASQAGPEAFF. For the CDR3, the DNA is TGTGCCAGCCAGGCAGGGCCTGAAGCTTTCTTT. The genes are TRBV19 and TRBJ1-1, with a possible D match to TRBD1 (5 bases). Trimming left V 9 bases short and J 6 bases short, with 11 bases between. Germline loops: CDR1 LNHDA, CDR2 SQIVND (reference sequence). This CDR3 region has 11 residues.